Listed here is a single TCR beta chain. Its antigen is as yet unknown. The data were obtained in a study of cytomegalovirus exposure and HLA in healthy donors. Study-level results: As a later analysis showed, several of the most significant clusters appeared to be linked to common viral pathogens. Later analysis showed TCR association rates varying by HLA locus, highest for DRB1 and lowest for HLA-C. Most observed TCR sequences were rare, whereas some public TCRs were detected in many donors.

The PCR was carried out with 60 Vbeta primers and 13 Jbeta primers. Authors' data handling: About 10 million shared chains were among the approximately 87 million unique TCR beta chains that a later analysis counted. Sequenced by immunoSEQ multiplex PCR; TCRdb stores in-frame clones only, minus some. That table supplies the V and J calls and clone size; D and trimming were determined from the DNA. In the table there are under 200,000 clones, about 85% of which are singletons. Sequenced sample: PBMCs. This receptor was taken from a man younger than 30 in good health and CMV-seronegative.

The CDR3 sequence: CASSPGQASGGYTF. In nucleotides, the CDR3 is TGTGCCAGTAGTCCAGGACAGGCCTCTGGTGGCTACACCTTC. This chain uses TRBV19 with TRBJ1-2; 7 bases align to TRBD1. V dropped 5 bases and J dropped 7; count of bases not matched to a gene: 10. CDR1 is LNHDA and CDR2 is SQIVND in the germline V gene (reference sequence). This CDR3 spans 14 amino acids.